The source of this TCR beta chain is a study of T cell clonality in common variable immunodeficiency (dated by TCRdb to the mid-2010s). Overall study results and their limits: Even though DNA input was the same, control samples had an average of approximately 82,000 unique sequences each, compared with about 30,000 in CVID samples. Healthy controls shared more TCRbeta clones with each other than CVID subjects shared among themselves (p < 0.0001). Reportedly, TCRbeta sequences from CVID had fewer deletions and N-nucleotide insertions, and highly modified clones with 13 or more V deletions were absent from CVID. Correlations between repertoire features and clinical complications were limited by patient heterogeneity within the CVID cohort. Compared with healthy controls, CVID subjects showed increased TCRbeta clonality (t-test p = 0.018), a feature most characteristic of about a third of subjects. The authors noted that sequencing repertoires of T cell subpopulations would be needed to clarify what caused the increased clonality in CVID.

For sequencing input, CVID and control samples contributed equivalent amounts of genomic DNA. For every sample, a 60 bp segment covering the rearranged TCRbeta CDR3 region was amplified and then sequenced. The immunoSEQ assay, a bias-corrected multiplex PCR combined with high-throughput sequencing, was used for TCRbeta amplification. In the paper's pipeline: Every unique nucleotide sequence was considered a clone and was annotated with V, D and J genes, copy number and frequency. Sequences were labeled productive if in frame, and non-productive if out of frame or containing stop codons. As previously described, Shannon's entropy was used to calculate clonality. The predicted amino acid sequences of productive clones were used to derive the mean CDR3 Kyte-Doolittle hydropathy. Using the R hclust function, scaled V gene usage was clustered hierarchically with Manhattan distance and complete linkage. To assess clone sharing by CDR3 amino acid sequence, 12 repertoires per group were resampled over 100 rounds. Repertoires were searched for roughly 63 published EBV-specific and 200 to 300 published CMV-specific TCRbeta sequences. A couple of CVID samples that yielded fewer than 10,000 sequences were excluded from the analysis, so 35 to 50 CVID repertoires were retained. TCRdb holds this immuneACCESS table with in-frame rearrangements only. Some clones are missing; in checked studies, unresolved V genes explain under half, and the rest has no known cause. The V and J calls and clone size were taken over from that table, and D and trimming were inferred from the DNA. The sample has approximately 15,000 clones on record, with no singletons. The ten biggest clones cover about 12% of the sample.

Standard criteria, namely reduction of serum IgG, IgA and/or IgM below the normal range together with specific antibody deficiency, were applied for the diagnosis of CVID. There were 40 to 50 subjects in the CVID group (about 29 male and around 15 female), ranging in age from roughly 9 to 65 years, with a mean age of roughly 40. Most CVID patients and most healthy controls were of Caucasian heritage. At the time of study participation, every CVID subject had been on replacement immunoglobulin therapy for at least one year. When blood was collected, none of the CVID subjects were ill or on immunomodulatory or immunosuppressive medication. Heparinized peripheral whole blood samples of about 5 to 8 ml were collected from each donor. Genomic DNA from adults with common variable immune deficiency (CVID) and from healthy adult controls was used to sequence TCRbeta CDR3 repertoires. To isolate peripheral blood mononuclear cells, diluted blood was subjected to density centrifugation over Hypaque 1077 or Ficoll-Paque. Unsorted mononuclear cells served as the source of genomic DNA, which was extracted either by Qiagen column purification or by a centrifugation-based method.

A word on this clone: Its antigen is not yet known.

Sequenced input: peripheral blood mononuclear cells. This clonotype was obtained from a human donor with common variable immunodeficiency.

CDR3 reads: CASRGYANSNQPQHF. CDR3 DNA (partial): TGTGCCAGTCGCGGATACGCAAATAGCAATCAGCCC. This receptor chain uses TRBV19 and TRBJ1-5; no D gene call is confident. The read ends 3 residues shy of where the CDR3 ends; the end is completed using the germline J gene. V drops 8 bases and J drops 0 bases, leaving 14 bases in between. The CDR3 sequence holds 15 residues, the cysteine and phenylalanine included. Only the CDR3 bases that were read are kept: 36 of them, in frame from base 1. The germline V gene (reference sequence) yields LNHDA for CDR1 and SQIVND for CDR2.